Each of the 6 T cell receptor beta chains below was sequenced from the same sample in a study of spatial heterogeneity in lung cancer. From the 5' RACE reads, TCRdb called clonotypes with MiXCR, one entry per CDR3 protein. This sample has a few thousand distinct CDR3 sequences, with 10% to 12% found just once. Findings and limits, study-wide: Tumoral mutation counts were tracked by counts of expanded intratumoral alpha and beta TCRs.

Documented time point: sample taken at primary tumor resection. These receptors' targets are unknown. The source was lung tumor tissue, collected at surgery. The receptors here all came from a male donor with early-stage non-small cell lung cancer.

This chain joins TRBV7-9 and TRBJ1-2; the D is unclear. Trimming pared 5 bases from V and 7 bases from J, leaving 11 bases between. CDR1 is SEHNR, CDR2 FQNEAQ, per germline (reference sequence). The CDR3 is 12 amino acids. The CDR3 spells CASSLSSRGYTF. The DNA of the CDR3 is TGTGCCAGCAGCCTTTCGTCCCGTGGCTACACCTTC.

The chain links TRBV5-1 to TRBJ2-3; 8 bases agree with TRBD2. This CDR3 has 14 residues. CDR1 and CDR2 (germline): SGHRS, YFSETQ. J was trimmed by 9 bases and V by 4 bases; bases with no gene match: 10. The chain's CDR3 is CASSAAGTRGTQYF. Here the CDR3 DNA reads TGCGCCAGCAGCGCGGCCGGGACTAGGGGAACGCAGTATTTT.

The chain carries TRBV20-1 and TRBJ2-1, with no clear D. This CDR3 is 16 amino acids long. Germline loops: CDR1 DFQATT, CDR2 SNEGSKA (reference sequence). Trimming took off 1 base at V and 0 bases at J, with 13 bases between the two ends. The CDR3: CSARAGSKSSYNEQFF. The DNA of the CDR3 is TGCAGTGCTAGAGCGGGCTCCAAGAGCTCCTACAATGAGCAGTTCTTC.

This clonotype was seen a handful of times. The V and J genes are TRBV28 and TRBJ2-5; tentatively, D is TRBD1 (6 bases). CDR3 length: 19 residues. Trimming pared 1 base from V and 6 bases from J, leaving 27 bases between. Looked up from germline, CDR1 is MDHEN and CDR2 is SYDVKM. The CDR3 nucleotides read TGTGCCAGCAGTTTATCCGCAGCCGCAGGGGCGAGCTTCCCAAAGACCCAGTACTTC. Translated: CASSLSAAAGASFPKTQYF. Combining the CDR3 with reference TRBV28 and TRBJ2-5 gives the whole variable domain DVKVTQSSRYLVKRTGEKVFLECVQDMDHENMFWYRQDPGLGLRLIYFSYDVKMKEKGDIPEGYSVSREKKERFSLILESASTNQTSMYLCASSLSAAAGASFPKTQYFGPGTRLLVL.

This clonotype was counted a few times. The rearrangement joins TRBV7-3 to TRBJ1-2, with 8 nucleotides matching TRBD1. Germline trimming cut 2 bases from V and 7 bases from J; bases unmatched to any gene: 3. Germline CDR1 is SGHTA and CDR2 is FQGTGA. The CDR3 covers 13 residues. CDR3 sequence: CASSLQGARGYTF. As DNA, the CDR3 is TGTGCCAGCAGCTTACAGGGGGCGCGTGGCTACACCTTC.

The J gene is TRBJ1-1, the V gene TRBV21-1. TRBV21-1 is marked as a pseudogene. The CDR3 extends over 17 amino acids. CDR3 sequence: CASSTYSRVSDRTEAFF. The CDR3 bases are TGTGCCAGCAGCACTTACTCCCGGGTTTCTGACAGGACTGAAGCTTTCTTT.